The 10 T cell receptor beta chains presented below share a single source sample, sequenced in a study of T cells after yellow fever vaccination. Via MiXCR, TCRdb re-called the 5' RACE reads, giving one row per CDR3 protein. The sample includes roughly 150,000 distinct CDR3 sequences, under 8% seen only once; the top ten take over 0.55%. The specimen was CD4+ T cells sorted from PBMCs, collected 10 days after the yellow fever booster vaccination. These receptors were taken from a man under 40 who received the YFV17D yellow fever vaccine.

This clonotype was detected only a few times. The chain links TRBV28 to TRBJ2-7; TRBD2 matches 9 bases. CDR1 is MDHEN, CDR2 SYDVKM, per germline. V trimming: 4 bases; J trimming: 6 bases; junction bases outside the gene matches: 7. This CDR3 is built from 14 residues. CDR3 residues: CASSSSGTSSEQYF. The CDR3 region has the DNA TGTGCCAGCAGTTCGTCCGGGACTAGCTCCGAGCAGTACTTC. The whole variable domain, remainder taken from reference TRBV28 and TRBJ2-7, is DVKVTQSSRYLVKRTGEKVFLECVQDMDHENMFWYRQDPGLGLRLIYFSYDVKMKEKGDIPEGYSVSREKKERFSLILESASTNQTSMYLCASSSSGTSSEQYFGPGTRLTVT.

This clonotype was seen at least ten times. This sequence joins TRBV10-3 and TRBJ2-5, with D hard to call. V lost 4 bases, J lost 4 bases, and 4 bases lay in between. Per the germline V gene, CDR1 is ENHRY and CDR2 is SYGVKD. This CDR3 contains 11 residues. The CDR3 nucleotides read TGTGCCATCAGTGTTGGAGAGACCCAGTACTTC. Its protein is CAISVGETQYF.

CDR3 sequence reads: CASSEEGPYEQYF. The CDR3 nucleotides read TGTGCCAGCAGTGAGGAGGGACCCTACGAGCAGTACTTC. The rearrangement links TRBV6-1 to TRBJ2-7; possibly TRBD2 for D (6 bases). Germline CDR1 is MNHNS and CDR2 is SASEGT. The V and J ends lost 3 bases and 2 bases respectively, with 8 bases between them. The CDR3 totals 13 residues.

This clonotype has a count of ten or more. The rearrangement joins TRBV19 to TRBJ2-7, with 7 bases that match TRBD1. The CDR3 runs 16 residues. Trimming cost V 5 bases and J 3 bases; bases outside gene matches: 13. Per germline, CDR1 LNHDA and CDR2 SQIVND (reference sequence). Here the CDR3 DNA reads TGTGCCAGTAGTCCGCGGGTACAGGGGATTTTCTACGAGCAGTACTTC. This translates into CASSPRVQGIFYEQYF. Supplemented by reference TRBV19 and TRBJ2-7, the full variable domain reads DGGITQSPKYLFRKEGQNVTLSCEQNLNHDAMYWYRQDPGQGLRLIYYSQIVNDFQKGDIAEGYSVSREKKESFPLTVTSAQKNPTAFYLCASSPRVQGIFYEQYFGPGTRLTVT.

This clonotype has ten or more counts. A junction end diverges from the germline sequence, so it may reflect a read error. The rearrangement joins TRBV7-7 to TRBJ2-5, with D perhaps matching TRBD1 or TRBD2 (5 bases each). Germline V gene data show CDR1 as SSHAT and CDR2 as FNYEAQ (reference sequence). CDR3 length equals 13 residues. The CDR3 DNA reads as TGCGCCAGCAGCTTGGTGGGGGAAGAGACCCAGTACTTC. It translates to CASSLVGEETQYF.

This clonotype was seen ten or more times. DNA for the CDR3: TGTGCCAGCAGCTTAGACGGGACTAGCGGTTACAATGAGCAGTTCTTC. Protein sequence: CASSLDGTSGYNEQFF. The rearrangement uses TRBV7-2 and TRBJ2-1; 11 bases match TRBD2. CDR3 size: 16 residues. CDR1 is SGHTA and CDR2 is FQGNSA in the germline V gene. J was trimmed by 4 bases and V by 1 base; bases with no gene match: 3.

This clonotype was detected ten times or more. The DNA of the CDR3 is TGCGCCAGCAGCGAAACAGGGGGCCGCTATGGCTACACCTTC. The encoded protein is CASSETGGRYGYTF. The V gene is TRBV5-1, the J gene TRBJ1-2; 9 nucleotides agree with TRBD1. This CDR3 comprises 14 residues. The V segment lost 4 bases and the J segment 4 bases; nucleotides outside the gene matches: 5. Per germline, CDR1 SGHRS and CDR2 YFSETQ.

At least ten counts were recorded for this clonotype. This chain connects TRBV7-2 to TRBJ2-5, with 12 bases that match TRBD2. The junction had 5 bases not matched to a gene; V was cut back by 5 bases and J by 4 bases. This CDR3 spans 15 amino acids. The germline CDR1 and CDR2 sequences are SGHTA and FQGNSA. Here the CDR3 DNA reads TGTGCCAGCAGCGATAGACTAGCGGGAGCAGAGACCCAGTACTTC. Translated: CASSDRLAGAETQYF. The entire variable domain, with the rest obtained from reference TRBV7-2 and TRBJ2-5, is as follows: GAGVSQSPSNKVTEKGKDVELRCDPISGHTALYWYRQSLGQGLEFLIYFQGNSAPDKSGLPSDRFSAERTGGSVSTLTIQRTQQEDSAVYLCASSDRLAGAETQYFGPGTRLLVL.

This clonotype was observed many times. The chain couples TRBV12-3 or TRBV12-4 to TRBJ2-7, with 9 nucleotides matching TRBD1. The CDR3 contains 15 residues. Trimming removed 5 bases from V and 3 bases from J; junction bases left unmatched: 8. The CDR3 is CASSLSGTGSYEQYF. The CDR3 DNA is TGTGCCAGCAGTCTCTCCGGGACAGGGAGCTACGAGCAGTACTTC.

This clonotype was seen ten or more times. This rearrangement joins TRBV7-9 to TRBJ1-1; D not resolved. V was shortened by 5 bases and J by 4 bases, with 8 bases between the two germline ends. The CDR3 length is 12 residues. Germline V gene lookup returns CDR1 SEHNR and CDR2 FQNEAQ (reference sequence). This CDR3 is CASSGTSTEAFF. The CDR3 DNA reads TGTGCCAGCAGCGGTACGTCCACTGAAGCTTTCTTT.